Presented here are 30 T cell receptor beta chains from one specimen sequenced in a study of sequential checkpoint blockade in melanoma. The sample's treatment: randomized to nivolumab then ipilimumab (arm A) or the reverse (arm B). Method: immunoSEQ multiplex PCR; TCRdb's copy keeps in-frame clones and lacks some. Of about 13,000 clones in the sample, roughly 78% were seen once. The starting material was CD8+ T cells sorted from blood (inferred from file names), obtained from a patient given nivolumab and ipilimumab in sequence. These receptors all stem from a human donor with melanoma.

The chain employs TRBV25-1 and TRBJ2-5; TRBD2 matches at 9 bases. The ends lost 8 bases at V and 6 bases at J; junction bases unmatched: 4. CDR1 is MGHDK and CDR2 is SYGVNS in the germline V gene. The CDR3 runs to 12 residues. CDR3 residues: CASAGGYKTQYF. CDR3 nucleotide sequence: TGTGCCAGCGCGGGAGGGTACAAGACCCAGTACTTC.

The V and J genes are TRBV9 and TRBJ2-5; TRBD2 aligns across 12 bases. Germline V lookup: CDR1 SGDLS, CDR2 YYNGEE. V was clipped by 4 bases and J by 4 bases; unmatched bases: 8. The CDR3 is 16 amino acids. CDR3 bases: TGTGCCAGCAGCCGTAGACTAGCGGGAGTGGGAGAGACCCAGTACTTC. Translating it yields CASSRRLAGVGETQYF. Based on the CDR3 plus reference TRBV9 and TRBJ2-5, the full variable domain is DSGVTQTPKHLITATGQRVTLRCSPRSGDLSVYWYQQSLDQGLQFLIQYYNGEERAKGNILERFSAQQFPDLHSELNLSSLELGDSALYFCASSRRLAGVGETQYFGPGTRLLVL.

This clone was seen just once. This chain links TRBV7-9 with TRBJ2-1; D may be TRBD2 (6 bases). The CDR3 sequence is 13 residues long. V lost 7 bases to trimming and J lost 7 bases, with 14 bases between them. Germline V gene lookup returns CDR1 SEHNR and CDR2 FQNEAQ (reference sequence). CDR3 in DNA: TGTGCCAGCAACGTCGGGGCGGGAAATGAGCAGTTCTTC. Protein: CASNVGAGNEQFF.

The V and J genes are TRBV9 and TRBJ2-3; 8 nucleotides align to TRBD2. The ends lost 1 base at V and 12 bases at J; junction bases unmatched: 13. This CDR3 is built from 15 residues. Germline V lookup: CDR1 SGDLS, CDR2 YYNGEE. The CDR3: CASSVRASGWDPQYF. Here the CDR3 DNA reads TGTGCCAGCAGCGTACGGGCTAGCGGGTGGGACCCACAGTATTTT. The full variable domain, with the rest looked up from reference TRBV9 and TRBJ2-3, is DSGVTQTPKHLITATGQRVTLRCSPRSGDLSVYWYQQSLDQGLQFLIQYYNGEERAKGNILERFSAQQFPDLHSELNLSSLELGDSALYFCASSVRASGWDPQYFGPGTRLTVL.

In its sample, this clone was seen a few times. The chain links TRBV27 to TRBJ2-1; 9 bases are a match to TRBD2. Losses at the gene ends were 6 bases for V and 0 bases for J; bases not matched to a gene: 0. Germline V gene data show CDR1 as MNHEY and CDR2 as SMNVEV (reference sequence). This CDR3 region has 14 residues. The CDR3 DNA sequence: TGTGCCAGCAGGACTAGCGGCTCCTACAATGAGCAGTTCTTC. Translating it yields CASRTSGSYNEQFF.

This chain joins TRBV27 and TRBJ2-1, with D possibly TRBD2 on 6 matching bases. This CDR3 comprises 14 residues. CDR1 is MNHEY and CDR2 is SMNVEV in the germline V gene (reference sequence). V lost 6 bases and J lost 6, with 15 bases in between. DNA for the CDR3: TGTGCCAGCAGCCGTGGACTAACCCCCAATGAGCAGTTCTTC. It translates to CASSRGLTPNEQFF.

This clone was detected only once. In nucleotides, the CDR3 is TGTGCCAGCAGTAAGTCAGGGGCTGGGGAGCAGTACTTC. Translation: CASSKSGAGEQYF. The V and J genes are TRBV27 and TRBJ2-7; D possibly corresponds to TRBD1 (6 bases). With 5 bases removed from V and 7 bases from J, the gap between germline ends came to 15 bases. This CDR3 contains 13 residues. The germline CDR1 and CDR2 sequences are MNHEY and SMNVEV (reference sequence).

The V gene is TRBV6-1, the J gene TRBJ2-7; unclear D gene. The V gene lost 2 bases and the J gene lost 0 bases, with 14 bases spanning the gap. The germline CDR1 and CDR2 sequences are MNHNS and SASEGT. The CDR3 contains 16 residues. CDR3 DNA sequence: TGTGCCAGCAGTGAAATATTGGTAACAGCCTCCTACGAGCAGTACTTC. Translation gives CASSEILVTASYEQYF.

The CDR3 sequence: CASSLVREMADTQYF. DNA of the CDR3: TGTGCCAGCAGTTTGGTGCGGGAGATGGCAGATACGCAGTATTTT. This chain links TRBV28 with TRBJ2-3; 7 positions match TRBD2. CDR1 MDHEN and CDR2 SYDVKM come from the germline V gene. There are 15 residues in the CDR3. With V trimmed by 3 bases and J by 4 bases, 7 bases remained unmatched.

The CDR3 DNA reads TGTGCCAGCAGCGAAGGGGGCGGGGCCGGCGAAAAACTGTTTTTT. This codes for CASSEGGGAGEKLFF. The chain employs TRBV9 and TRBJ1-4, with TRBD1 matching over 7 bases. This CDR3 spans 15 amino acids. Germline CDR1 is SGDLS and CDR2 is YYNGEE. With V trimmed by 3 bases and J by 8 bases, 10 bases remained unmatched.

The chain carries TRBV7-9 and TRBJ2-7; 8 nucleotides agree with TRBD1. Germline V CDR1 and CDR2: SEHNR, FQNEAQ (reference sequence). V lost 3 bases, J lost 1 base, and 5 bases stayed unmatched. The CDR3 contains 15 residues. The DNA of the CDR3 is TGTGCCAGCAGCTTCAGGACAGGGTCATCCTACGAGCAGTACTTC. Residues: CASSFRTGSSYEQYF.

J is TRBJ2-2 and V is TRBV7-3; the match to TRBD1 covers 7 bases. The CDR3 consists of 12 residues. The germline gives CDR1 SGHTA, CDR2 FQGTGA. Unmatched junction bases numbered 0, after V lost 5 bases and J lost 6 bases. This CDR3 is CASSGQAGELFF. The CDR3 nucleotides read TGTGCCAGCAGCGGACAGGCCGGGGAGCTGTTTTTT.

This clone came up a few times. The chain recombines TRBV7-9 with TRBJ2-5; TRBD1 is a possible D gene (7 bases). The CDR3 loop spans 13 amino acids. V was clipped by 4 bases and J by 5 bases, with 11 bases between them. Per the germline V gene, CDR1 is SEHNR and CDR2 is FQNEAQ (reference sequence). The CDR3 nucleotides read TGTGCCAGCAGCTCGCCAGGGGGGGAGACCCAGTACTTC. This translates into CASSSPGGETQYF.

By sample fraction, this clone is medium-sized. The chain carries TRBV7-9 and TRBJ1-3; D ambiguous. The CDR3 is made up of 14 amino acids. Trimming left V 6 bases short and J 9 bases short, with 18 bases between. Per the germline V gene, CDR1 is SEHNR and CDR2 is FQNEAQ (reference sequence). CDR3 protein: CASRPSKQIPTIYF. DNA of the CDR3: TGTGCCAGCAGACCTTCGAAACAGATCCCCACCATATATTTT.

The chain carries TRBV4-1 and TRBJ1-5; D is uncertain. CDR1 MGHRA and CDR2 YSYEKL come from the germline V gene. The germline V and J ends were trimmed by 1 base and 7 bases, with 14 bases remaining between them. CDR3 size: 15 residues. CDR3 sequence (DNA): TGCGCCAGCAGCCAAGTTCTAGAGGGTGGCCAGCCCCAGCATTTT. It is translated as CASSQVLEGGQPQHF.

The genes are TRBV29-1 and TRBJ1-1; D unresolved. The V gene's germline CDR1 is SQVTM and CDR2 ANQGSEA. The CDR3 spans 15 residues. Trimming shortened V by 3 bases and J by 2 bases, and 16 bases separated the two germline ends. CDR3 amino acids: CSVDTPRRANTEAFF. The DNA for the CDR3 is TGCAGCGTTGATACCCCGAGGAGAGCCAACACTGAAGCTTTCTTT.

The chain has TRBV19 and TRBJ2-2, with TRBD1 matching 7 bases. In germline, CDR1 is LNHDA, CDR2 SQIVND (reference sequence). V was clipped by 9 bases and J by 5 bases; unmatched bases: 9. The CDR3 spans 14 residues. The CDR3 is CASLDRTSTGELFF. The CDR3 DNA reads TGTGCCAGCCTGGACAGGACCTCTACCGGGGAGCTGTTTTTT. Full variable domain (outside the CDR3, taken from reference TRBV19 and TRBJ2-2): DGGITQSPKYLFRKEGQNVTLSCEQNLNHDAMYWYRQDPGQGLRLIYYSQIVNDFQKGDIAEGYSVSREKKESFPLTVTSAQKNPTAFYLCASLDRTSTGELFFGEGSRLTVL.

This chain connects TRBV28 to TRBJ2-5, with TRBD1 identical over 9 bases. TRBJ2-7 explains the end of the DNA better; the J call may be wrong. CDR1 and CDR2 from the germline V gene are MDHEN and SYDVKM. CDR3 length equals 17 residues. The CDR3 region is CASTVPGQGGKDYEQYF. The CDR3 coding sequence is TGTGCCAGCACCGTCCCGGGACAGGGTGGAAAAGACTACGAGCAGTACTTC.

This clone came up once. This sequence joins TRBV6-5 and TRBJ2-3; D is possibly TRBD2 (5 bases). The ends were cut back, 6 bases at V and 2 bases at J, with 9 bases in the middle. Germline V gene data show CDR1 as MNHEY and CDR2 as SVGAGI. The CDR3 has 13 residues. The CDR3 is CASRTGVTDTQYF. For the CDR3, the DNA is TGTGCCAGCAGAACCGGGGTCACAGATACGCAGTATTTT.

This clone was seen only a few times. The chain is built from TRBV4-1 and TRBJ2-1; D not resolved. This CDR3 spans 15 amino acids. From germline, CDR1 is MGHRA and CDR2 YSYEKL. V lost 0 bases, J lost 5 bases, and 11 bases lay in between. The CDR3 loop reads CASSQEAPANNEQFF. CDR3 nucleotide sequence: TGCGCCAGCAGCCAAGAAGCACCCGCCAACAATGAGCAGTTCTTC.

CDR3: CASSQGPGGNQPQHF. As DNA, the CDR3 is TGTGCCAGCAGCCAAGGGCCAGGAGGGAATCAGCCCCAGCATTTT. This rearrangement joins TRBV14 to TRBJ1-5; D is ambiguous. The CDR3 length is 15 residues. With 1 base removed from V and 4 bases from J, the gap between germline ends came to 11 bases. CDR1 is SGHDN and CDR2 is FVKESK in the germline V gene.

The sample holds a few counts of this clone. This chain uses TRBV6-6 with TRBJ2-5; 11 positions agree with TRBD2. The CDR3 is 15 residues long. The J segment lost 5 bases and the V segment lost 2 bases, leaving 4 bases of the junction unmatched. The germline gives CDR1 MNHNY, CDR2 SVGAGI (reference sequence). The CDR3 loop is CASSYTTSGSETQYF. The CDR3 nucleotides read TGTGCCAGCAGTTACACCACTAGCGGGAGTGAGACCCAGTACTTC.

The genes are TRBV7-3 and TRBJ2-5; the match to TRBD2 covers 8 bases. Germline lookup yields CDR1 SGHTA and CDR2 FQGTGA. The CDR3 totals 15 residues. The V segment lost 5 bases and the J segment 5 bases; nucleotides outside the gene matches: 10. The CDR3 DNA sequence: TGTGCCAGCAGCCCCAGTGGAGCGGGAGTTGAGACCCAGTACTTC. Amino acid sequence: CASSPSGAGVETQYF.

By share, this clone counts as medium-sized. The rearrangement links TRBV6-6 to TRBJ2-1, with 12 bases that match TRBD2. Germline V gene sequence: CDR1 MNHNY, CDR2 SVGAGI (reference sequence). This CDR3 has 16 amino acids. After removal of 2 bases from V and 8 bases from J, the junction contained 7 bases not matched to a gene. CDR3 amino acids: CASSYQTSGSRDEQFF. For the CDR3, the DNA is TGTGCCAGCAGTTACCAGACTAGCGGGAGTCGTGATGAGCAGTTCTTC.

This chain uses TRBV7-2 with TRBJ2-7; 10 positions match TRBD2. This CDR3 comprises 15 residues. Trimming at V came to 6 bases and at J to 2 bases, leaving 7 bases not matched to a gene. From germline, CDR1 is SGHTA and CDR2 FQGNSA. The CDR3 sequence: CASSYSSGSAYEQYF. In DNA, the CDR3 is TGTGCCAGCAGTTATTCTAGCGGGAGCGCCTACGAGCAGTACTTC.

The chain employs TRBV11-2 and TRBJ2-7; D gene uncertain. The CDR3 has 13 amino acids. The V end lost 1 base, the J end lost 3 bases, and 7 bases lay between the germline ends. CDR1 is SGHAT and CDR2 is FQNNGV in the germline V gene. In DNA, the CDR3 is TGTGCCAGCAGCTTAGCCAGCGACTACGAGCAGTACTTC. Its translation is CASSLASDYEQYF.

This clone was counted only a few times. The chain is built from TRBV7-8 and TRBJ2-3, with a possible D match to TRBD1 (5 bases). CDR1 is SGHVS and CDR2 is FQNEAQ in the germline V gene. V was pared by 4 bases and J by 6 bases, with 26 bases between. The CDR3 totals 18 residues. The CDR3 coding sequence is TGTGCCAGCAGCTCACCAGGTTGGGATGGGGTGGGGCTCGATACGCAGTATTTT. It specifies CASSSPGWDGVGLDTQYF.

This clone is a singleton in its sample. This chain connects TRBV2 to TRBJ2-7; 10 nucleotides match TRBD1. Trimming removed 5 bases from V and 6 bases from J; junction bases left unmatched: 7. Looked up from germline, CDR1 is SNHLY and CDR2 is FYNNEI. The CDR3 has 14 residues. Here the CDR3 DNA reads TGTGCCAGCAGTCGTGACAGGGGGCGACGCGAGCAGTACTTC. Translation gives CASSRDRGRREQYF. Full variable domain (missing parts from reference TRBV2 and TRBJ2-7): EPEVTQTPSHQVTQMGQEVILRCVPISNHLYFYWYRQILGQKVEFLVSFYNNEISEKSEIFDDQFSVERPDGSNFTLKIRSTKLEDSAMYFCASSRDRGRREQYFGPGTRLTVT.

A single count supports this clone. As DNA, the CDR3 is TGTGCCAGCAGCTTAGGGACAGGGACATACGAGCAGTACTTC. It codes for CASSLGTGTYEQYF. The chain employs TRBV5-6 and TRBJ2-7; TRBD1 matches 9 bases. The CDR3 consists of 14 residues. V shed 2 bases, J shed 4 bases, and the junction held 4 bases outside the gene matches. Germline CDR1 is SGHDT and CDR2 is YYEEEE.

This clone is labeled medium-sized. This sequence joins TRBV4-3 and TRBJ2-6, with D hard to call. This CDR3 comprises 16 residues. Trimming took 0 bases from V and 0 from J, leaving 6 bases between them. The germline CDR1 and CDR2 sequences are LGHNA and YSLEER. The CDR3 nucleotides read TGCGCCAGCAGCCAAGACCGCGGCTCTGGGGCCAACGTCCTGACTTTC. Its protein is CASSQDRGSGANVLTF.